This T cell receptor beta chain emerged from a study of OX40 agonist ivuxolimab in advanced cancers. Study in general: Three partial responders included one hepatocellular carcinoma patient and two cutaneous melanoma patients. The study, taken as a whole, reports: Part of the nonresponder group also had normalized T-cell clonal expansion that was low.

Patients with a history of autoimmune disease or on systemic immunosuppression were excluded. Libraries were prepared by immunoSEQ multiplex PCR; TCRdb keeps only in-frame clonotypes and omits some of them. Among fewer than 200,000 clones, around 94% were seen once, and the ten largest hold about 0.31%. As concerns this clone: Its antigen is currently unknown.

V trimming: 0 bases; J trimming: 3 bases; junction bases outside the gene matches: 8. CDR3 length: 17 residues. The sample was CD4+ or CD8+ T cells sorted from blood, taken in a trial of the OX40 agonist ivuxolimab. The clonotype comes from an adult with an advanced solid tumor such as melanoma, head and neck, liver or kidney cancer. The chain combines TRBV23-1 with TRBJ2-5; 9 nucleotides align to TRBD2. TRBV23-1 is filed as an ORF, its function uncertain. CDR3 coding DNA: TGCGCCAGCAGTCAATCGGCCAGCGGGGGGCCGAAAGAGACCCAGTACTTC. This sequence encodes CASSQSASGGPKETQYF.